This T cell receptor beta chain was recorded in a study of cytomegalovirus exposure and HLA in healthy donors (dated by TCRdb to 2016 to 2017). The study in broad terms: In an earlier analysis of about 560 of the donors, 276 Gb of sequence data and 90 million to 130 million unique TCR beta sequences from about 180 million T cells were reported. An early release covering roughly 600 HLA-typed donors comprised 250 to 350 gigabases of sequencing data and around 80 million unique TCR sequences. Of the roughly 400 genotyped donors, more than 75% were placed in the genetic ancestry cluster associated with self-reported Caucasian donors. The study was designed to test whether signatures of past pathogen exposure could be identified by cataloging public T cell receptors. The study profiled the T cell repertoires of under 850 subjects by immunosequencing and related them to cytomegalovirus serostatus. In addition to the first cohort of approximately 650 subjects, a separate validation cohort of 120 different subjects was used. To predict cytomegalovirus infection status, the study combined high-throughput TCR immunosequencing, statistical association of individual TCRs with disease status, and machine learning. In a later analysis, previously published TCR beta repertoires from 666 donors were re-analyzed and high-resolution HLA genotyping was added so that TCR occurrence patterns could be studied. In the later analysis, no new phenotypic data were used to find candidate immune exposures; instead, reliance was placed on TCR beta sequences and their occurrence across donors. An earlier analysis of nearly 600 of the donors applied high-throughput TCR beta sequencing to assess whether each TCR beta V gene segment acted as functional or pseudogenic. Alongside the repertoire data, information on donor age, sex, ethnicity and CMV serostatus was compiled. Genome-wide SNP genotypes for about three fifths of the roughly 670 donors were used in a later genetic analysis, which treated that subset as a discovery cohort. All discovery cohort repertoires had been generated on a single sequencing platform. HLA typing covered class I and class II loci at four-digit resolution. Typing coverage differed by locus: A, B, C, DRB1 and DQB1 were typed in roughly 629-630 donors, DQA1 in about 500, DPA1 in 600 to 610, and DPB1 in 400 to 490. Because of strong linkage in the cohort, roughly five DR-DQ haplotypes were treated as single units for association and clustering. Among about 410 genotyped donors of the cohort, an average of roughly 230,000 unique TCR beta nucleotide sequences was sequenced per donor, of which 15% to 20% were non-productive. Broad study findings and their caveats: In vitro tests confirmed that a few of the cytomegalovirus-associated TCR beta chains recognize cytomegalovirus antigens. Because some donors lacked HLA typing at each locus, the association tests relied only on the typed subset. The authors suggested that the approach could potentially be generalized to other disease states and immunological phenotypes. V-gene and J-gene trimming of TCR beta chains was associated with a missense DCLRE1C variant in a later genetic analysis, and the association was replicated in an independent cohort. In an earlier analysis of around 500 of the donors, most TCR beta V segments appeared in productive rearrangements about 90% or about 30% of the time, broadly matching IMGT annotations. A further reported finding was that TCR beta sequences accurately predicted the HLA-A and HLA-B alleles for most subjects in the first cohort. Compared with the approximately 670-donor mean, donors in an Asian-associated ancestry cluster had fewer N-insertions in productive TCRs, according to a later genetic analysis. Because counts were too low, under 20 rarely observed V segments, including chromosome 9 orphons, were left out of the earlier analysis of 587 of the donors. A total of 164 TCR beta chains were listed by the study as associated with cytomegalovirus. A cluster of highly shared sequence variants was judged likely to be a technical artifact of the sequencing pipeline. Roughly uniform sequencing depth across donors was assumed in presence/absence analyses, although this assumption may not hold. According to a later analysis, parvovirus B19, influenza, CMV and Epstein-Barr virus appeared linked to several top co-occurrence clusters. Immune exposure information for the cohort was limited to CMV serostatus. In a later analysis, HLA-associated TCR beta chains were found to be more clonally expanded and to have lower generation probabilities than equally common non-associated chains. Most CMV-associated TCR beta chains appeared to be HLA-restricted in a later analysis, and the HLA associations seemed to be driven largely by CMV exposure. This cohort had only TCR beta chains sequenced, and the lack of alpha or paired-chain data limited which features could be detected. Correlated functional status among segregating V segments might be attributable to linkage disequilibrium, but an unknown experimental factor could not be ruled out. Most TCR sequences were observed very rarely across donors, whereas some public TCRs were present in many individuals. Strong co-occurrence of HLA alleles, especially DR and DQ, made assigning TCR associations to individual alleles difficult. In a later analysis, 15,000 to 20,000 TCR beta sequences were associated with specific HLA alleles at a false discovery rate of 0.05. The classifier was reported to diagnose cytomegalovirus status with high specificity and sensitivity in both the original and validation cohorts. Some IMGT-functional V segments, including TRBV6-2 and TRBV6-3, could not be told apart with the 87-base-pair reads, so those segments were excluded. In a later analysis, TCR association rates were found to vary across HLA loci, with the most associated TCRs seen for DRB1 alleles and the fewest for HLA-C alleles.

The cohort comprised approximately 700 healthy bone marrow donors. At the time of sampling, every cohort member was nominally healthy, though immune exposures that went unrecorded were likely present. The donor was CMV seronegative and belonged to the group of several hundred seronegative cohort members. A peripheral blood sample was provided by each donor, and peripheral blood mononuclear cells were used for TCR beta sequencing. The Qiagen DNeasy Blood Extraction Kit was used to extract genomic DNA from the blood cell samples. The CDR3 contains 14 residues, cysteine and phenylalanine counted. The DNA shown is the 42-base CDR3, in frame from base 1. Trimming takes 7 bases off V and 1 base off J; junction bases not matched to a gene: 5. CDR1 MDHEN and CDR2 SYDVKM are derived from the germline V gene. Receptor libraries were prepared by the immunoSEQ multiplex PCR assay. For the multiplex PCR, a mixture combining 60 forward primers for TCR Vbeta segments and 13 reverse primers for TCR Jbeta segments was used. A multiplex PCR assay on genomic DNA amplified the CDR3 region of rearranged TCR beta genes. The amplified TCR beta libraries were sequenced on the Illumina HiSeq System as 87-base-pair reads. As for how the authors treated the data: In a later analysis, some 80 million unique TCR beta chains were counted across the 500 to 850 repertoires, and roughly 11 million of these chains were shared by at least two donors. A nearest-neighbor algorithm error-corrected the raw reads and collapsed the reads into unique sequences, merging closely related sequences to remove PCR and sequencing errors. To assign V, D and J gene segments, CDR3 sequences were aligned to IMGT reference sequences. For a sequence to be retained, a match of at least six nucleotides was required to both a V gene segment and a J gene segment. A rearrangement counted as productive if the CDR3 had no stop codons and remained in frame with V and J, and every other rearrangement counted as non-productive. Following IMGT convention, CDR3 was defined as the stretch from the second conserved V-encoded cysteine up to the conserved J-encoded phenylalanine. In an earlier analysis of 550 to 650 of the donors, sequences lacking an unambiguous match to a single V gene segment were excluded. In an earlier analysis of around 590 of the donors, a V segment was called functional when productive rearrangements were above 56.7%, and segregating when the standard deviation between donors exceeded 5%. A statistical classification framework was built for diagnosing cytomegalovirus status from the catalog of TCR beta chain sequences. A later analysis assigned V and J genes by comparing TCR nucleotide sequences with IMGT/GENE-DB human TR gene sequences. Using the TCRdist pipeline, a later analysis assigned CDR3 sequences along with most-parsimonious VDJ recombination scenarios. A later analysis defined each TCR beta chain by its CDR3 amino acid sequence plus V-gene family, and excluded reads lacking a unique V-gene family. A later analysis removed 500 to 600 highly shared, low-generation-probability nucleotide sequences to deal with suspected cross-contamination and a sequencing artifact. In a later analysis, a clonal expansion index was calculated for each public chain from normalized within-repertoire ranks of inferred template counts. Generation probabilities in a later analysis came from a VDJ recombination model fitted to out-of-frame rearrangements, and those results were checked against IGoR. A later analysis scored TCR-TCR, TCR-HLA and TCR-CMV co-occurrence with hypergeometric tests, applying a repertoire-size bias correction to TCR pairs. In a later analysis, false discovery rates were estimated by permuting HLA or CMV assignments 20 times. In a later analysis, co-occurring TCRs were grouped using DBSCAN, and TCRdist sequence similarity was added for clustering within HLA-allele-positive subsets. For co-occurrence clustering, repertoires with fewer than 30,000 or more than 120,000 public chains were excluded, along with a handful of repertoires with anomalous nucleotide sharing. The source is immuneACCESS, and TCRdb retained only in-frame sequences with V and J called. Part of the clones is not carried over; for the studies checked, unresolved V genes explain less than half of this, and the remainder is unexplained. V, J and clone size reflect that table, while D and trimming were determined from the DNA. A total of about 140,000 clones appear in this sample, roughly 79% of them only once. Together, the top ten hold around 2% of the sample.

This clone has more than one count but fewer than ten. Its antigen is currently not known. One base away there is no much larger clone; base qualities are not given. Recombination linked TRBV28 to TRBJ2-7, with 9 middle bases fitting TRBD1. The clonotype was recovered from a woman in her thirties or forties in good health and CMV-seronegative. The sequencing input was PBMCs. In nucleotide form, the sequence is TGTGCCAGCACTGTTGGGACAGGGTCCTACGAGCAGTACTTC. This codes for CASTVGTGSYEQYF.